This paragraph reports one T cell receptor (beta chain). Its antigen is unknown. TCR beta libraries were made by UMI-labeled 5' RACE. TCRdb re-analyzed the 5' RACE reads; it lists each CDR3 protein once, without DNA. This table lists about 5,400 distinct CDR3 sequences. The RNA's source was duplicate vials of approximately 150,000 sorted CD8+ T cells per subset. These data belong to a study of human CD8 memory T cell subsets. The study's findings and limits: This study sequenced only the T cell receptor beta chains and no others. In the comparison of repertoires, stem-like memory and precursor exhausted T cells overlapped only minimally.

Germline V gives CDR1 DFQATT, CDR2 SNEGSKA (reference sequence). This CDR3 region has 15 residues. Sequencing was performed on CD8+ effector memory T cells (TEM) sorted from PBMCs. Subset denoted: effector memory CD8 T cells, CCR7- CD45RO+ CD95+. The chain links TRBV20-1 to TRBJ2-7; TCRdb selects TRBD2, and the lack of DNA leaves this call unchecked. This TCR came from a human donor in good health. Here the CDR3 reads CSARSGTSVSYEQYF.